This T cell receptor (beta chain) was found in a study of T cell repertoires in cytomegalovirus infection (dated by TCRdb to the late 2010s). Regarding the study in general: The peptide stimulations were aimed at well-studied HLA-B-restricted epitopes as well as recently identified HLA-C-restricted CMV epitopes, whose presentation resists viral immunomodulation. The HLA type of each donor mattered for the analysis, because public TCR beta signatures pointed to carriage of CMV infection along with the matching HLA type.

Points the paper makes about the study in general: The ex vivo response was dominated by HLA-C-restricted CMV-specific TCR beta clonotypes, which also provided the single most frequent clonotype in two of eight donors. Cumulative frequency of public TCR beta family members discriminated carriers of CMV infection plus the relevant HLA type in this cohort and an independent approximately 400-donor cohort.

TCRdb names Illumina HiSeq 1500 as the instrument used. TCRdb reanalyzed the raw reads on its own, using fastp at Q25 for trimming and MiXCR for clone calling, and kept in-frame beta chains. Identical CDR3 protein sequences are pooled into one entry, listed with their most common genes and DNA. The sample table contains approximately 990,000 distinct CDR3 sequences; only one count was recorded for roughly 30% of them. The biggest ten clones account for 13% of the sample. After removal of 7 bases from V and 5 bases from J, the junction retains 7 bases not matched to a gene. Inclusive of the bounding cysteine and phenylalanine, the CDR3 is 13 residues long. The read is trimmed to its CDR3 DNA, 39 bases read in frame from base 1. Sequences SGHVS (CDR1) and FQNEAQ (CDR2) are obtained from the germline V gene. Read against the paper, the sample's treatment or condition label means: in vitro stimulation with specific CMV peptide epitopes to enrich CMV-specific T cells.

This clonotype was seen ten or more times. Its antigen target is currently unknown. No per-base quality is available; no much larger clone lies one base away. This sequence originates from a human donor in good health (CMV status not recorded). Some clones in this sample may be carry-over from other donors' samples. The material sequenced was cultured CD8+ T cells from PBMCs, taken from culture after CMV antigen stimulation. This chain joins TRBV7-8 to TRBJ2-5; 7 middle bases align to TRBD1. The DNA is TGTGCCAGCACCTGGGGCAGGGGGGAGACCCAGTACTTC. Translated, it gives CASTWGRGETQYF. Extended through the reference TRBV7-8 and TRBJ2-5 proteins, this CDR3 yields the full variable domain: GAGVSQSPRYKVAKRGQDVALRCDPISGHVSLFWYQQALGQGPEFLTYFQNEAQLDKSGLPSDRFFAERPEGSVSTLKIQRTQQEDSAVYLCASTWGRGETQYFGPGTRLLVL.